This T cell receptor (beta chain) comes out of a study of post-analysis software for immune sequencing data. Study details: Relapsing-remitting, secondary progressive and progressive-relapsing multiple sclerosis courses were included.

CDR3 length equals 16 residues. Germline V lookup: CDR1 SGDLS, CDR2 YYNGEE. V lost 0 bases to trimming and J lost 4 bases; unmatched junction nucleotides: 6. Each TCR beta cDNA library carried unique molecular identifiers. Yield was roughly 0.5 million cDNA molecules from around 1 to 9.1 million T cells. TCRdb re-called the PCR reads through MiXCR, storing one row per CDR3 protein. Seen here are approximately 360,000 distinct CDR3 sequences, less than 35% observed once, and the top ten hold around an eighth. General study results and limits: There were about 5 TRBV segments more frequent in patients than controls, and TRBV5-6, TRBV5-1 and TRBV20-1 were among them. Diversity measured as normalized Chao1 was significantly lower in multiple sclerosis patients than in controls.

Notes on this clonotype: Antigen: not known.

Sequencing was performed on blood. The TCR originated in a girl between 10 and 17 years old with multiple sclerosis. V is TRBV9 and J is TRBJ1-4, with TRBD1 matching over 7 bases. This CDR3 reads CASSVAQGGGNEKLFF. CDR3 DNA sequence: TGTGCCAGCAGCGTAGCTCAAGGGGGCGGTAATGAAAAACTGTTTTTT.